These T cell receptor beta chains were read from a single sample in a study of blood T cell repertoires in COVID-19. Profiled with immunoSEQ multiplex PCR; TCRdb holds only in-frame clones, not every one. The sample lists approximately 120,000 clones, over 55% seen once, with 2% to 2.5% in the top ten. Sequences were obtained from peripheral blood. The receptors were gathered from a woman aged 70 to 79 with acute or convalescent COVID-19. Each CDR3 is given with its conserved first and last residue. The D gene is left open where the match is weak. Rows give clone size only sometimes, using once, few, many, or a class for an expanded clone.

V gene: TRBV28
J gene: TRBJ2-1
D gene: NA
clone size: NA
CDR3 protein: CASTLEGDYPYNEQFF
CDR3 DNA: TGTGCCAGCACCCTGGAGGGGGACTACCCATACAATGAGCAGTTCTTC

V gene: TRBV27
J gene: TRBJ1-4
D gene: TRBD1
clone size: NA
CDR3 protein: CASSAGTGVREKLFF
CDR3 DNA: TGTGCCAGCAGTGCGGGGACAGGGGTTCGGGAAAAACTGTTTTTT

V gene: TRBV6-1
J gene: TRBJ1-5
D gene: NA
clone size: NA
CDR3 protein: CASSGRVGQPQHF
CDR3 DNA: TGTGCCAGCAGTGGCAGGGTCGGTCAGCCCCAGCATTTT

V gene: TRBV19
J gene: TRBJ1-6
D gene: NA
clone size: NA
CDR3 protein: CASSQRTKIITLHF
CDR3 DNA: TGTGCCAGTAGTCAGCGGACTAAGATAATAACCCTCCACTTT

V gene: TRBV19
J gene: TRBJ1-2
D gene: TRBD1
clone size: NA
CDR3 protein: CASSMEVGPGGDNYGYTF
CDR3 DNA: TGTGCCAGTAGTATGGAAGTTGGGCCAGGGGGTGATAACTATGGCTACACCTTC

V gene: TRBV28
J gene: TRBJ1-3
D gene: NA
clone size: NA
CDR3 protein: CASSFLGARSGNTIYF
CDR3 DNA: TGTGCCAGCAGTTTTTTGGGGGCCCGCTCTGGAAACACCATATATTTT

V gene: TRBV5-4
J gene: TRBJ2-3
D gene: NA
clone size: few
CDR3 protein: CASSLKLEPSTDTQYF
CDR3 DNA: TGTGCCAGCAGCTTGAAGCTGGAGCCTTCCACAGATACGCAGTATTTT

V gene: TRBV19
J gene: TRBJ2-7
D gene: TRBD2
clone size: NA
CDR3 protein: CARGGGEGNEQYF
CDR3 DNA: TGTGCCCGCGGGGGAGGGGAAGGTAACGAGCAGTACTTC

V gene: TRBV12-5
J gene: TRBJ1-1
D gene: NA
clone size: once
CDR3 protein: CASGPDSYAFF
CDR3 DNA: TGTGCTAGTGGCCCCGACAGTTATGCTTTCTTT

V gene: TRBV2
J gene: TRBJ1-3
D gene: NA
clone size: few
CDR3 protein: CASSGVRAGNTIYF
CDR3 DNA: TGTGCCAGCAGTGGGGTACGGGCTGGAAACACCATATATTTT

V gene: TRBV19
J gene: TRBJ1-4
D gene: TRBD1
clone size: NA
CDR3 protein: CASSNDRGPTNEKLFF
CDR3 DNA: TGTGCCAGTAGTAATGACAGGGGACCCACTAATGAAAAACTGTTTTTT

V gene: TRBV7-9
J gene: TRBJ2-7
D gene: NA
clone size: NA
CDR3 protein: CASSHGTLEDEQYF
CDR3 DNA: TGTGCCAGCAGCCACGGGACTTTGGAGGACGAGCAGTACTTC

V gene: TRBV2
J gene: TRBJ2-1
D gene: TRBD2
clone size: NA
CDR3 protein: CASSDLAGGGYNEQFF
CDR3 DNA: TGTGCCAGCAGTGACTTGGCGGGAGGGGGGTACAATGAGCAGTTCTTC

V gene: TRBV19
J gene: TRBJ2-1
D gene: TRBD1
clone size: few
CDR3 protein: CASSIDRGEQFF
CDR3 DNA: TGTGCCAGTAGTATTGACAGGGGAGAGCAGTTCTTC

V gene: TRBV2
J gene: TRBJ1-5
D gene: TRBD1
clone size: NA
CDR3 protein: CASRGTGDQPQHF
CDR3 DNA: TGTGCCAGCAGGGGGACAGGGGATCAGCCCCAGCATTTT

V gene: TRBV19
J gene: TRBJ2-5
D gene: TRBD1
clone size: few
CDR3 protein: CATQRTGNPGTQYF
CDR3 DNA: TGTGCCACCCAAAGGACAGGGAATCCCGGGACCCAGTACTTC

V gene: TRBV3-1/TRBV3-2
J gene: TRBJ1-5
D gene: NA
clone size: NA
CDR3 protein: CASSQGTGPASNQPQHF
CDR3 DNA: TGTGCCAGCAGCCAGGGAACAGGGCCAGCGAGCAATCAGCCCCAGCATTTT

V gene: TRBV11-2
J gene: TRBJ1-5
D gene: NA
clone size: NA
CDR3 protein: CASSLVSMGREHCQPQHF
CDR3 DNA: TGTGCCAGCAGCTTAGTAAGTATGGGCAGGGAACATTGTCAGCCCCAGCATTTT

V gene: TRBV6-5
J gene: TRBJ2-1
D gene: NA
clone size: NA
CDR3 protein: CASSPGLVGEQFF
CDR3 DNA: TGTGCCAGCAGTCCTGGGTTAGTCGGGGAGCAGTTCTTC

V gene: TRBV6-5
J gene: TRBJ2-5
D gene: TRBD1
clone size: NA
CDR3 protein: CASTSRTGGRETQYF
CDR3 DNA: TGTGCCAGCACAAGCAGGACAGGGGGCAGGGAGACCCAGTACTTC

V gene: TRBV10-1
J gene: TRBJ2-3
D gene: TRBD1
clone size: NA
CDR3 protein: CASSEFWTGATDTQYF
CDR3 DNA: TGCGCCAGCAGTGAGTTTTGGACAGGGGCTACAGATACGCAGTATTTT

V gene: TRBV7-2
J gene: TRBJ2-5
D gene: TRBD2
clone size: NA
CDR3 protein: CASSLGLTSGQETQYF
CDR3 DNA: TGTGCCAGCAGCTTAGGTCTGACTAGCGGACAAGAGACCCAGTACTTC

V gene: TRBV12-5
J gene: TRBJ2-7
D gene: TRBD1
clone size: NA
CDR3 protein: CASGLVPSGQGVDEQYF
CDR3 DNA: TGTGCTAGTGGTTTGGTACCTTCGGGACAGGGGGTCGACGAGCAGTACTTC

V gene: TRBV3-1/TRBV3-2
J gene: TRBJ1-1
D gene: NA
clone size: NA
CDR3 protein: CASSQVVRPRGSGAFF
CDR3 DNA: TGTGCCAGCAGCCAAGTGGTAAGGCCCCGAGGGAGCGGAGCTTTCTTT

V gene: TRBV20-1
J gene: TRBJ2-1
D gene: NA
clone size: NA
CDR3 protein: CSASWESYNEQFF
CDR3 DNA: TGCAGTGCTAGTTGGGAGTCTTACAATGAGCAGTTCTTC

V gene: TRBV15
J gene: TRBJ1-1
D gene: NA
clone size: NA
CDR3 protein: CATSGSGQTGTEAFF
CDR3 DNA: TGTGCCACCAGCGGGTCCGGACAGACGGGCACTGAAGCTTTCTTT

V gene: TRBV14
J gene: TRBJ2-1
D gene: NA
clone size: NA
CDR3 protein: CASSQGWGGPTSYNEQFF
CDR3 DNA: TGTGCCAGCAGCCAAGGATGGGGAGGACCGACCTCCTACAATGAGCAGTTCTTC

V gene: TRBV7-8
J gene: TRBJ2-1
D gene: TRBD2
clone size: NA
CDR3 protein: CASSLTLTSGRREQFF
CDR3 DNA: TGTGCCAGCAGCTTGACCCTCACTAGCGGGAGGAGGGAGCAGTTCTTC

V gene: TRBV2
J gene: TRBJ1-3
D gene: NA
clone size: few
CDR3 protein: CATNSGNTIYF
CDR3 DNA: TGTGCCACCAACTCTGGAAACACCATATATTTT

V gene: TRBV10-2
J gene: TRBJ2-3
D gene: TRBD2
clone size: once
CDR3 protein: CASKGRGSDTQYF
CDR3 DNA: TGCGCCAGCAAGGGGCGGGGGTCAGATACGCAGTATTTT

V gene: TRBV18
J gene: TRBJ2-1
D gene: NA
clone size: NA
CDR3 protein: CASSPPRLARGEQFF
CDR3 DNA: TGTGCCAGCTCACCCCCGAGGCTAGCCCGTGGGGAGCAGTTCTTC

V gene: TRBV6-4
J gene: TRBJ1-2
D gene: NA
clone size: NA
CDR3 protein: CASSAEPQGTVNYGYTF
CDR3 DNA: TGTGCCAGCAGTGCCGAGCCACAGGGTACGGTGAACTATGGCTACACCTTC

V gene: TRBV7-2
J gene: TRBJ2-7
D gene: NA
clone size: NA
CDR3 protein: CASSDGPDYEQYF
CDR3 DNA: TGTGCCAGCAGCGATGGCCCAGACTACGAGCAGTACTTC

V gene: TRBV19
J gene: TRBJ1-2
D gene: TRBD1
clone size: NA
CDR3 protein: CASTFARTGGGYTF
CDR3 DNA: TGTGCCAGTACTTTTGCTAGGACAGGAGGGGGCTACACCTTC

V gene: TRBV19
J gene: TRBJ1-3
D gene: NA
clone size: NA
CDR3 protein: CASSIRRRTGIVESSGNTIYF
CDR3 DNA: TGTGCCAGTAGTATTAGGAGGAGGACGGGGATCGTTGAGAGCTCTGGAAACACCATATATTTT

V gene: TRBV6-1
J gene: TRBJ2-1
D gene: NA
clone size: NA
CDR3 protein: CASSESRRFGNEQFF
CDR3 DNA: TGTGCCAGCAGTGAATCACGGAGATTTGGCAATGAGCAGTTCTTC

V gene: TRBV3-1/TRBV3-2
J gene: TRBJ1-3
D gene: TRBD1
clone size: few
CDR3 protein: CASSQEDRGNTIYF
CDR3 DNA: TGTGCCAGCAGCCAAGAGGACAGGGGGAACACCATATATTTT

V gene: TRBV4-3
J gene: TRBJ2-7
D gene: NA
clone size: few
CDR3 protein: CASSQAWGLGTDSYEQYF
CDR3 DNA: TGCGCCAGCAGCCAAGCATGGGGACTCGGGACGGACTCCTACGAGCAGTACTTC

V gene: TRBV7-2
J gene: TRBJ2-2
D gene: TRBD2
clone size: once
CDR3 protein: CASSLPGGGIGELFF
CDR3 DNA: TGTGCCAGCAGCCTCCCGGGCGGGGGGATCGGGGAGCTGTTTTTT

V gene: TRBV3-1/TRBV3-2
J gene: TRBJ1-2
D gene: NA
clone size: few
CDR3 protein: CASSQELGRDGYTF
CDR3 DNA: TGTGCCAGCAGCCAAGAATTGGGCAGAGATGGCTACACCTTC

V gene: TRBV11-2
J gene: TRBJ2-5
D gene: NA
clone size: NA
CDR3 protein: CASSDQSRGRETQYF
CDR3 DNA: TGTGCCAGCAGCGACCAGTCCAGGGGTAGGGAGACCCAGTACTTC

V gene: TRBV12-5
J gene: TRBJ2-5
D gene: NA
clone size: NA
CDR3 protein: CASGLGRTSGWATQETQYF
CDR3 DNA: TGTGCTAGTGGTTTGGGTAGGACCTCGGGGTGGGCTACCCAAGAGACCCAGTACTTC

V gene: TRBV7-9
J gene: TRBJ2-1
D gene: TRBD1
clone size: NA
CDR3 protein: CASSFRQGGSYNEQFF
CDR3 DNA: TGTGCCAGCAGCTTCCGACAGGGTGGGTCCTACAATGAGCAGTTCTTC

V gene: TRBV18
J gene: TRBJ2-2
D gene: TRBD2
clone size: few
CDR3 protein: CASSPSGGARNTGELFF
CDR3 DNA: TGTGCCAGCTCGCCTAGCGGGGGGGCGAGGAACACCGGGGAGCTGTTTTTT

V gene: TRBV4-3
J gene: TRBJ2-1
D gene: TRBD2
clone size: NA
CDR3 protein: CASSPRLAGGYNEQFF
CDR3 DNA: TGCGCCAGCAGCCCTCGACTAGCGGGGGGTTACAATGAGCAGTTCTTC

V gene: TRBV28
J gene: TRBJ2-7
D gene: NA
clone size: once
CDR3 protein: CASSSQGLGQYF
CDR3 DNA: TGTGCCAGCAGTTCCCAGGGGTTGGGGCAGTACTTC

V gene: TRBV5-1
J gene: TRBJ2-4
D gene: NA
clone size: few
CDR3 protein: CASSLGAGRLNIQYF
CDR3 DNA: TGCGCCAGCAGCTTGGGGGCGGGCCGCTTAAACATTCAGTACTTC

V gene: TRBV19
J gene: TRBJ1-5
D gene: NA
clone size: NA
CDR3 protein: CASSVLQGASNQPQHF
CDR3 DNA: TGTGCCAGTAGTGTACTACAGGGAGCTAGCAATCAGCCCCAGCATTTT

V gene: TRBV28
J gene: TRBJ2-7
D gene: NA
clone size: NA
CDR3 protein: CASRPSGQYEQYF
CDR3 DNA: TGTGCCAGCAGGCCCAGCGGACAGTACGAGCAGTACTTC

V gene: TRBV4-2
J gene: TRBJ1-1
D gene: TRBD1
clone size: few
CDR3 protein: CASSQAGAQGSGAFF
CDR3 DNA: TGTGCCAGCAGCCAAGCGGGAGCACAGGGGTCTGGAGCTTTCTTT

V gene: TRBV5-1
J gene: TRBJ2-2
D gene: NA
clone size: once
CDR3 protein: CASSLEGATGELFF
CDR3 DNA: TGCGCCAGCAGTTTGGAGGGGGCGACCGGGGAGCTGTTTTTT

V gene: TRBV7-3
J gene: TRBJ1-2
D gene: NA
clone size: once
CDR3 protein: CASSRKSGQFYGYTF
CDR3 DNA: TGTGCCAGCAGCCGCAAATCAGGACAGTTCTATGGCTACACCTTC

V gene: TRBV7-2
J gene: TRBJ2-1
D gene: TRBD2
clone size: few
CDR3 protein: CASSSMVGTSVSYNEQFF
CDR3 DNA: TGTGCCAGCAGCTCCATGGTAGGGACTAGCGTATCCTACAATGAGCAGTTCTTC

V gene: TRBV19
J gene: TRBJ2-1
D gene: TRBD2
clone size: few
CDR3 protein: CASSFSGLAGGHFPNEQFF
CDR3 DNA: TGTGCCAGTAGTTTTTCCGGACTAGCGGGAGGGCACTTCCCCAATGAGCAGTTCTTC

V gene: TRBV19
J gene: TRBJ1-3
D gene: NA
clone size: NA
CDR3 protein: CASSRQDSSGNTIYF
CDR3 DNA: TGTGCCAGTAGTCGACAGGACAGCTCTGGAAACACCATATATTTT